The 26 T cell receptor beta chains below come from one sample, sequenced in a study of CD8 T cells in Susac syndrome. With random hexamers, reverse transcription was performed on about 0.5 to 1 ug of RNA. TCRdb processed the immunoSEQ multiplex PCR reads anew with MiXCR; each CDR3 protein has one entry. The sample includes more than 200,000 distinct CDR3 sequences, over 90% of them seen just once. Sequenced: CD4+ T cells from PBMCs. The receptor source for this set is a human donor with Susac syndrome.

This rearrangement joins TRBV6-6 to TRBJ2-7, with D unresolved. This CDR3 contains 12 residues. Germline loops: CDR1 MNHNY, CDR2 SVGAGI (reference sequence). The V end was cut by 2 bases, the J end by 7 bases, with 9 bases between. CDR3 nucleotide sequence: TGTGCCAGCAGTTACAGGACCGGGGAGCAGTACTTC. Amino acid sequence: CASSYRTGEQYF.

The V call is TRBV5-4, the J call TRBJ2-1, with D uncertain. V was pared by 4 bases and J by 6 bases, with 14 bases between. CDR1 is SGHNT, CDR2 YYREEE, per germline (reference sequence). The CDR3 runs 14 residues. The CDR3 protein is CASSPGPLGNEQFF. The DNA of the CDR3 is TGTGCCAGCAGCCCCGGGCCGCTCGGCAATGAGCAGTTCTTC.

The CDR3 DNA follows: TGTGCCAGCAGTGTTCTTCAGACAGGGAGAGGAGAGACCCAGTACTTC. It specifies CASSVLQTGRGETQYF. This chain joins TRBV6-2 or TRBV6-3 and TRBJ2-5; 7 nucleotides align to TRBD1. Germline CDR1 and CDR2: MNHEY and SVGEGT. The CDR3 length is 16 residues. V dropped 5 bases and J dropped 4; count of bases not matched to a gene: 13.

The CDR3, as DNA: TGTGCCAGCACCATCGTCGGGGGGAATGAGCAGTTCTTC. Translated: CASTIVGGNEQFF. The V call is TRBV5-4, the J call TRBJ2-1, with 7 bases lining up with TRBD2. From germline, CDR1 is SGHNT and CDR2 YYREEE (reference sequence). This CDR3 spans 13 amino acids. V was clipped by 6 bases and J by 7 bases; unmatched bases: 7.

Here the CDR3 DNA reads TGCAGTGCCCTTAGAACAGGGAATGAGCAGTTCTTC. Amino acid sequence: CSALRTGNEQFF. The chain uses TRBV20-1 and TRBJ2-1, with D possibly TRBD1 on 6 matching bases. Germline V gene sequence: CDR1 DFQATT, CDR2 SNEGSKA (reference sequence). V lost 6 bases and J lost 7, with 13 bases in between. The CDR3 is made up of 12 amino acids.

The chain carries TRBV10-3 and TRBJ2-3; D possibly matches TRBD1 or TRBD2 (5 bases each). The germline gives CDR1 ENHRY, CDR2 SYGVKD. Trimming removed 3 bases from V and 8 bases from J, with 15 bases in between. There are 14 residues in the CDR3. The CDR3 DNA is TGTGCCATCAGTGAAGGGACCCGCGGTTCTACGCAGTATTTT. This sequence encodes CAISEGTRGSTQYF.

The chain joins TRBV5-1 to TRBJ2-7, with D perhaps matching TRBD1 (5 bases). V shed 4 bases and J shed 3 bases, with 14 bases lying between them. Germline CDR1 reads SGHRS; CDR2 reads YFSETQ. The length of the CDR3 is 14 residues. The CDR3 loop reads CASSLGLGDYEQYF. DNA for the CDR3: TGCGCCAGCAGCCTGGGGCTAGGGGACTACGAGCAGTACTTC.

The chain combines TRBV9 with TRBJ2-7; 10 bases align to TRBD2. The germline V gene encodes CDR1 SGDLS and CDR2 YYNGEE. The length of the CDR3 is 15 residues. Trimming cost V 4 bases and J 5 bases; bases outside gene matches: 9. The CDR3 sequence is CASSPSGGPPHEQYF. The CDR3 DNA follows: TGTGCCAGCAGCCCTAGCGGGGGCCCCCCCCACGAGCAGTACTTC.

The V gene is TRBV9, the J gene TRBJ1-5, with D hard to call. The CDR3 runs to 15 residues. Germline V CDR1 and CDR2: SGDLS, YYNGEE. The V end was cut by 0 bases, the J end by 5 bases, with 12 bases between. The CDR3 nucleotides are TGTGCCAGCAGCGTAGAAGGCAGAAGTGATCAGCCCCAGCATTTT. Amino acids: CASSVEGRSDQPQHF. Filled out from reference TRBV9 and TRBJ1-5, the complete variable domain reads DSGVTQTPKHLITATGQRVTLRCSPRSGDLSVYWYQQSLDQGLQFLIQYYNGEERAKGNILERFSAQQFPDLHSELNLSSLELGDSALYFCASSVEGRSDQPQHFGDGTRLSIL.

This chain joins TRBV7-9 and TRBJ2-1; D is tentatively TRBD1 or TRBD2 (5 bases each). This CDR3 comprises 15 residues. CDR1 SEHNR and CDR2 FQNEAQ come from the germline V gene (reference sequence). Trimming pared 6 bases from V and 5 bases from J, leaving 17 bases between. CDR3 region: CASRPARVRDNEQFF. Written as DNA, the CDR3 is TGTGCCAGCAGACCCGCCAGGGTGCGGGACAATGAGCAGTTCTTC.

V is TRBV3-1 and J is TRBJ1-2, with D possibly TRBD1 on 6 matching bases. The V gene lost 1 base and the J gene lost 1 base, with 13 bases spanning the gap. This CDR3 has 16 residues. CDR1 is LGHDT, CDR2 YNNKEL, per germline (reference sequence). The CDR3 region has the DNA TGTGCCAGCAGCCAAGCGGCCACAGGGAATAACTATGGCTACACCTTC. Encoded protein: CASSQAATGNNYGYTF. The entire variable domain, with the rest obtained from reference TRBV3-1 and TRBJ1-2, is as follows: DTAVSQTPKYLVTQMGNDKSIKCEQNLGHDTMYWYKQDSKKFLKIMFSYNNKELIINETVPNRFSPKSPDKAHLNLHINSLELGDSAVYFCASSQAATGNNYGYTFGSGTRLTVV.

This clonotype was detected only once. This chain joins TRBV20-1 and TRBJ2-7; D is perhaps TRBD1 or TRBD2 (5 bases each). Germline V gives CDR1 DFQATT, CDR2 SNEGSKA (reference sequence). The CDR3 consists of 13 residues. V was clipped by 3 bases and J by 2 bases, with 11 bases between them. The CDR3 nucleotides read TGCAGTGCTAGTTTTCAGGGAGCCTACGAGCAGTACTTC. Translating gives CSASFQGAYEQYF.

This clonotype was seen a handful of times. The J gene is TRBJ2-2, the V gene TRBV9; D is unresolved. V lost 5 bases, J lost 3 bases, and 5 bases lay in between. This CDR3 spans 12 amino acids. Germline V gives CDR1 SGDLS, CDR2 YYNGEE. The CDR3 region is CASSRDTGELFF. The CDR3 coding sequence is TGTGCCAGCAGTAGGGACACCGGGGAGCTGTTTTTT.

This chain connects TRBV5-1 to TRBJ1-2; 10 nucleotides agree with TRBD1. Germline loops: CDR1 SGHRS, CDR2 YFSETQ. The CDR3 totals 16 residues. Trimming at V came to 3 bases and at J to 4 bases, leaving 9 bases not matched to a gene. CDR3 loop: CASSWTPGQGSYGYTF. DNA for the CDR3: TGCGCCAGCAGCTGGACCCCGGGACAGGGGAGCTATGGCTACACCTTC.

This clonotype was detected a few times. The chain carries TRBV7-8 and TRBJ1-1; the D is unclear. Germline-derived CDR1 and CDR2 are SGHVS and FQNEAQ. Between the trimmed V and J ends, which lost 5 bases and 0 bases, there was a span of 7 bases. CDR3 length equals 13 residues. CDR3 amino acids: CASSALVNTEAFF. CDR3 nucleotides: TGTGCCAGCAGCGCCCTAGTGAACACTGAAGCTTTCTTT.

This chain uses TRBV14 with TRBJ1-4, with TRBD1 identical over 12 bases. This CDR3 has 20 amino acids. Unmatched junction bases numbered 12, after V lost 2 bases and J lost 2 bases. Per the germline V gene, CDR1 is SGHDN and CDR2 is FVKESK. The CDR3 DNA sequence: TGTGCCAGCAGCCAATATCCTATACCGGGACAGGGGGCGACTAATGAAAAACTGTTTTTT. Translation gives CASSQYPIPGQGATNEKLFF. Filled out from reference TRBV14 and TRBJ1-4, the complete variable domain reads EAGVTQFPSHSVIEKGQTVTLRCDPISGHDNLYWYRRVMGKEIKFLLHFVKESKQDESGMPNNRFLAERTGGTYSTLKVQPAELEDSGVYFCASSQYPIPGQGATNEKLFFGSGTQLSVL.

The chain has TRBV19 and TRBJ1-1; D is ambiguous. CDR1 is LNHDA and CDR2 is SQIVND in the germline V gene (reference sequence). The V end was cut by 3 bases, the J end by 1 base, with 6 bases between. The CDR3 is made up of 13 amino acids. The CDR3, as DNA: TGTGCCAGTAGTATTCAGCGGAACACTGAAGCTTTCTTT. The encoded protein is CASSIQRNTEAFF.

The chain employs TRBV6-5 and TRBJ2-5, with D tentatively TRBD2 (6 bases). V dropped 6 bases and J dropped 6 bases, with 17 bases sitting between them. Per the germline V gene, CDR1 is MNHEY and CDR2 is SVGAGI. The CDR3 has 14 residues. DNA of the CDR3: TGTGCCAGCAGCCCCGGGACTCTTCCTAAGACCCAGTACTTC. Amino acids: CASSPGTLPKTQYF.

The V and J genes are TRBV12-3 or TRBV12-4 and TRBJ2-1, with TRBD1 matching over 8 bases. V shed 5 bases, J shed 0 bases, and the junction held 3 bases outside the gene matches. The CDR3 runs 15 residues. This CDR3 reads CASSGQGNSYNEQFF. The DNA of the CDR3 is TGTGCCAGCAGTGGACAGGGTAACTCCTACAATGAGCAGTTCTTC.

CDR3 in amino acids: CSARAEGDQPQHF. In nucleotides, the CDR3 is TGCAGTGCTAGAGCGGAAGGGGATCAGCCCCAGCATTTT. This chain joins TRBV20-1 and TRBJ1-5; maybe TRBD1 (5 bases). Trimming shortened V by 1 base and J by 5 bases, and 9 bases separated the two germline ends. The V gene's germline CDR1 is DFQATT and CDR2 SNEGSKA (reference sequence). The CDR3 has 13 amino acids.

This clonotype appeared once. V usage is TRBV24-1 and J usage is TRBJ2-3; D is possibly TRBD2 (6 bases). This CDR3 has 13 amino acids. CDR1 and CDR2 from the germline V gene are KGHDR and SFDVKD. Deletions cut 7 bases from V and 2 bases from J, with 9 bases between. DNA for the CDR3: TGTGCCACCAGCGGGGACTCCACAGATACGCAGTATTTT. Translated: CATSGDSTDTQYF.

The rearrangement links TRBV14 to TRBJ2-2; D not certain. CDR1 is SGHDN and CDR2 is FVKESK in the germline V gene. This CDR3 region has 12 residues. The germline V and J ends were trimmed by 1 base and 9 bases, with 6 bases remaining between them. The CDR3 spells CASSQGPWELFF. The DNA for the CDR3 is TGTGCCAGCAGCCAAGGCCCGTGGGAGCTGTTTTTT. The complete variable domain, with remaining parts taken from reference TRBV14 and TRBJ2-2, reads EAGVTQFPSHSVIEKGQTVTLRCDPISGHDNLYWYRRVMGKEIKFLLHFVKESKQDESGMPNNRFLAERTGGTYSTLKVQPAELEDSGVYFCASSQGPWELFFGEGSRLTVL.

The V and J genes are TRBV20-1 and TRBJ1-1, with D perhaps TRBD1 (5 bases). Germline-derived CDR1 and CDR2 are DFQATT and SNEGSKA (reference sequence). V lost 0 bases and J lost 3, with 14 bases in between. This CDR3 has 15 amino acids. Written as DNA, the CDR3 is TGCAGTGCTAGAGATGCCCGGGACTCATACACTGAAGCTTTCTTT. Translating it yields CSARDARDSYTEAFF.

V gene TRBV3-1 combines with J gene TRBJ1-1; 7 positions match TRBD1. CDR1 is LGHDT and CDR2 is YNNKEL in the germline V gene (reference sequence). With 1 base clipped from V and 7 bases from J, the junction kept 9 bases outside the gene matches. This CDR3 comprises 15 residues. CDR3 region: CASSQVVEGANEAFF. In nucleotides, the CDR3 is TGTGCCAGCAGCCAAGTAGTGGAGGGGGCGAATGAAGCTTTCTTT.

The chain uses TRBV7-2 and TRBJ1-2, with D perhaps matching TRBD1 (5 bases). CDR3 length: 14 amino acids. V was pared by 6 bases and J by 1 base, with 12 bases between. The germline V gene encodes CDR1 SGHTA and CDR2 FQGNSA. The CDR3, as DNA: TGTGCCAGCAGTAGGCAGGGAAATAACTATGGCTACACCTTC. The encoded protein is CASSRQGNNYGYTF.

V and J are TRBV27 and TRBJ1-1; 7 bases match TRBD1. The CDR3 has 15 residues. Trimming took 6 bases from V and 0 from J; bases not matched to a gene: 7. The V gene's germline CDR1 is MNHEY and CDR2 SMNVEV (reference sequence). This chain's CDR3 is CASSPRGVMNTEAFF. CDR3 bases: TGTGCCAGCAGCCCCAGGGGGGTCATGAACACTGAAGCTTTCTTT.